Below, 14 T cell receptor beta chains from the same sample are listed, as sequenced in a study of immune evolution from preneoplasia to lung adenocarcinoma (dated by TCRdb to the early 2020s). Libraries were constructed by the immunoSEQ multiplex PCR assay. TCRdb took over this immuneACCESS table, retaining in-frame rearrangements with V and J assigned. Such tables are incomplete; in checked studies, under half of the missing clones stem from an unresolved V gene, and the remainder is unexplained. This sample gives around 5,400 clones in total; 69% of them show up just once. About 22% of the sample comes from the top ten. Sequencing input: FFPE adjacent normal lung tissue. All receptors come from an older person with lung adenocarcinoma.

This clone was seen only a few times. DNA for the CDR3: TGTGCCAGCAGCACGTCCGGGACAGGGTACTACGAGCAGTACTTC. This translates into CASSTSGTGYYEQYF. The chain has TRBV5-4 and TRBJ2-7; 9 bases are a match to TRBD1. The germline V gene encodes CDR1 SGHNT and CDR2 YYREEE (reference sequence). V trimming: 4 bases; J trimming: 3 bases; junction bases outside the gene matches: 8. The CDR3 sequence is 15 residues long. The full variable domain, rest sourced from reference TRBV5-4 and TRBJ2-7, is ETGVTQSPTHLIKTRGQQVTLRCSSQSGHNTVSWYQQALGQGPQFIFQYYREEENGRGNFPPRFSGLQFPNYSSELNVNALELDDSALYLCASSTSGTGYYEQYFGPGTRLTVT.

The V and J genes are TRBV11-2 and TRBJ2-1; D is possibly TRBD1 or TRBD2 (7 bases each). Trimming left V 1 base short and J 3 bases short, with 16 bases between. This CDR3 has 17 amino acids. From germline, CDR1 is SGHAT and CDR2 FQNNGV. The CDR3 loop is CASSLGGGGGNYNEQFF. CDR3 in DNA: TGTGCCAGCAGCTTAGGGGGAGGGGGCGGTAACTACAATGAGCAGTTCTTC.

The chain combines TRBV7-2 with TRBJ2-5; D not resolved. CDR3 length: 13 amino acids. Germline CDR1 and CDR2: SGHTA and FQGNSA. The germline V and J ends were trimmed by 5 bases and 2 bases, with 9 bases remaining between them. The CDR3 region has the DNA TGTGCCAGCAGCCCCGCCGGTCAAGAGACCCAGTACTTC. Translated, it gives CASSPAGQETQYF.

This clone was counted between two and nine times. V usage is TRBV7-2 and J usage is TRBJ1-4, with D possibly TRBD1 on 5 matching bases. Between the trimmed V and J ends, which lost 1 base and 5 bases, there was a span of 11 bases. The germline gives CDR1 SGHTA, CDR2 FQGNSA. The CDR3 has 15 amino acids. The CDR3 loop is CASSLELGVNEKLFF. The CDR3, as DNA: TGTGCCAGCAGCTTAGAATTGGGGGTGAATGAAAAACTGTTTTTT.

This chain connects TRBV7-8 to TRBJ2-3; a weak D match, TRBD2 (6 bases). The CDR3 extends over 15 amino acids. The V and J ends lost 4 bases and 1 base respectively, with 12 bases between them. Germline V gives CDR1 SGHVS, CDR2 FQNEAQ. In DNA, the CDR3 is TGTGCCAGCAGCTCCGGGTGGAGGGGCACAGATACGCAGTATTTT. Residues: CASSSGWRGTDTQYF. Supplemented by reference TRBV7-8 and TRBJ2-3, the full variable domain reads GAGVSQSPRYKVAKRGQDVALRCDPISGHVSLFWYQQALGQGPEFLTYFQNEAQLDKSGLPSDRFFAERPEGSVSTLKIQRTQQEDSAVYLCASSSGWRGTDTQYFGPGTRLTVL.

This rearrangement joins TRBV5-1 to TRBJ2-7; 7 bases are a match to TRBD1. CDR1 is SGHRS, CDR2 YFSETQ, per germline. The ends lost 7 bases at V and 3 bases at J; junction bases unmatched: 13. CDR3 length: 15 amino acids. The CDR3 region is CASQRSPGQSYEQYF. The CDR3 coding sequence is TGCGCCAGCCAAAGGTCCCCGGGACAGAGCTACGAGCAGTACTTC. The complete variable domain, with remaining parts taken from reference TRBV5-1 and TRBJ2-7, reads KAGVTQTPRYLIKTRGQQVTLSCSPISGHRSVSWYQQTPGQGLQFLFEYFSETQRNKGNFPGRFSGRQFSNSRSEMNVSTLELGDSALYLCASQRSPGQSYEQYFGPGTRLTVT.

The chain has TRBV18 and TRBJ2-5; 10 bases align to TRBD2. The CDR3 length is 13 residues. Germline V gives CDR1 KGHSH, CDR2 LQKENI. Trimming took 5 bases from V and 5 from J; bases not matched to a gene: 2. CDR3 region: CASSIAGGETQYF. CDR3 nucleotide sequence: TGTGCCAGCTCAATAGCGGGGGGCGAGACCCAGTACTTC.

The chain couples TRBV4-3 to TRBJ1-6; D is possibly TRBD1 (5 bases). Germline CDR1 reads LGHNA; CDR2 reads YSLEER. Between the trimmed V and J ends, which lost 0 bases and 6 bases, there was a span of 6 bases. CDR3 length: 14 amino acids. CDR3 nucleotide sequence: TGCGCCAGCAGCCAAGAAGACAGTAATTCACCCCTCCACTTT. Its protein is CASSQEDSNSPLHF.

This clone has more than one count but fewer than ten. The chain is built from TRBV20-1 and TRBJ2-3; TRBD1 agrees at 7 bases. V lost 6 bases to trimming and J lost 7 bases; unmatched junction nucleotides: 4. CDR3 size: 11 residues. Germline CDR1 reads DFQATT; CDR2 reads SNEGSKA (reference sequence). The CDR3 protein is CSADRVNTQYF. The CDR3 DNA reads as TGCAGTGCAGACAGGGTAAATACGCAGTATTTT.

The chain combines TRBV10-3 with TRBJ2-1; the D gene is possibly TRBD2 (6 bases). V was shortened by 11 bases and J by 5 bases, with 16 bases between the two germline ends. The CDR3 sequence is 13 residues long. Germline CDR1 ENHRY, CDR2 SYGVKD. The CDR3 reads CAVRDSLHNEQFF. The CDR3 DNA is TGTGCCGTCCGGGACTCCCTTCACAATGAGCAGTTCTTC.

The CDR3 nucleotides read TGTGCCAGCAGCGTAGCTACAGGGGGGGGTGAGGATACGCAGTATTTT. As protein: CASSVATGGGEDTQYF. The genes are TRBV9 and TRBJ2-3, with TRBD1 as a possible D gene (8 bases). Trimming cost V 0 bases and J 6 bases, with 17 bases left between them. The CDR3 is made up of 16 amino acids. The germline V gene encodes CDR1 SGDLS and CDR2 YYNGEE.

J is TRBJ2-5 and V is TRBV15, with TRBD1 matching over 10 bases. CDR1 LNHNV and CDR2 YYDKDF come from the germline V gene (reference sequence). This CDR3 region has 14 residues. The V gene end was trimmed by 5 bases and the J gene end by 3 bases; junction bases not matched to a gene: 3. CDR3 coding DNA: TGTGCCACCAGCCGGGACAGGGGCGAAGAGACCCAGTACTTC. Protein: CATSRDRGEETQYF.

The J gene is TRBJ1-4, the V gene TRBV7-3; D is undetermined. The V end lost 4 bases, the J end lost 7 bases, and 22 bases lay between the germline ends. Germline V gene data show CDR1 as SGHTA and CDR2 as FQGTGA. The CDR3 loop spans 17 amino acids. For the CDR3, the DNA is TGTGCCAGCAGCTCAAATAGGGTGGGTCGGGGATGTGAAAAACTGTTTTTT. Translating it yields CASSSNRVGRGCEKLFF.

CDR3 sequence: CASSIGRSYGYTF. CDR3 nucleotide sequence: TGCGCCAGCAGCATAGGACGGAGCTATGGCTACACCTTC. V gene TRBV5-1 combines with J gene TRBJ1-2; unclear D gene. This CDR3 is built from 13 residues. Germline CDR1 and CDR2: SGHRS and YFSETQ. The V end lost 4 bases, the J end lost 4 bases, and 11 bases lay between the germline ends.